The 25 T cell receptor beta chains below come from one sample, sequenced in a study of neurological immune-mediated disorders. TCRdb ran MiXCR on the 5' RACE reads and lists one entry per CDR3 protein. This sample has 60,000 to 90,000 distinct CDR3 sequences, with approximately 10% found just once. Noted time point: longitudinal time-point 1 (baseline). Sequencing was done on a sample of PBMCs. Receptor source: a man under 40 in good health.

Written as DNA, the CDR3 is TGCAGTGCTAGTAATTACGGGTCCTACGAGCAGTACTTC. Encoded protein: CSASNYGSYEQYF. This chain links TRBV20-1 with TRBJ2-7; no firm D call. Germline loops: CDR1 DFQATT, CDR2 SNEGSKA (reference sequence). Trimming removed 3 bases from V and 1 base from J, with 10 bases in between. This CDR3 has 13 residues.

Concerning this clonotype: This sequence may be a read error, since a much larger clone differs from it by one base. The rearrangement joins TRBV3-1 to TRBJ2-5, with D possibly TRBD1 on 5 matching bases. Germline loops: CDR1 LGHDT, CDR2 YNNKEL (reference sequence). V lost 5 bases, J lost 0 bases, and 10 bases lay in between. This CDR3 contains 14 residues. This CDR3 is CASSFLTDQETQYF. The CDR3 nucleotides read TGTGCCAGCAGCTTTCTGACAGACCAAGAGACCCAGTACTTC.

The table lists this clonotype with many counts. The rearrangement uses TRBV5-1 and TRBJ2-1, with a possible D match to TRBD1 (6 bases). The CDR3 runs 16 residues. Germline CDR1 is SGHRS and CDR2 is YFSETQ. Trimming shortened V by 0 bases and J by 0 bases, and 10 bases separated the two germline ends. This chain's CDR3 is CASSLVGQYSYNEQFF. The DNA for the CDR3 is TGCGCCAGCAGCTTGGTAGGACAGTACTCCTACAATGAGCAGTTCTTC.

This clonotype was observed many times. The chain recombines TRBV21-1 with TRBJ2-3; TRBD1 is taken as the D call from the table, unchecked against the DNA. TRBV21-1 is shown as a pseudogene. There are 17 residues in the CDR3. CDR3 nucleotide sequence: TGTGCCAGCAGCATACCCCCTGCCACCCCGGGGGCAGATACGCAGTATTTT. This encodes CASSIPPATPGADTQYF.

The sample holds many counts of this clonotype. The rearrangement joins TRBV5-1 to TRBJ2-1; D perhaps matches TRBD1 (5 bases). Deletions cut 1 base from V and 7 bases from J, with 12 bases between. Germline V CDR1 and CDR2: SGHRS, YFSETQ. The CDR3 runs 14 residues. The CDR3 spells CASSLNQGWNEQFF. DNA of the CDR3: TGCGCCAGCAGCTTGAATCAGGGTTGGAATGAGCAGTTCTTC.

This clonotype was picked up many times. The CDR3 is CSVEFQREDHEQYF. In DNA, the CDR3 is TGCAGCGTTGAGTTCCAGCGGGAGGACCACGAGCAGTACTTC. The J gene is TRBJ2-7, the V gene TRBV29-1, with 9 positions matching TRBD2. This CDR3 is 14 amino acids long. The trim removed 3 bases at V and 5 bases at J, leaving 8 bases unmatched. Germline V gene lookup returns CDR1 SQVTM and CDR2 ANQGSEA.

The chain links TRBV10-3 to TRBJ1-2; the D is unclear. Germline CDR1 and CDR2: ENHRY and SYGVKD. The CDR3 has 15 amino acids. Trimming pared 0 bases from V and 4 bases from J, leaving 12 bases between. The DNA for the CDR3 is TGTGCCATCAGTGAGTCAGTTGGCAGCACCTATGGCTACACCTTC. Translation gives CAISESVGSTYGYTF.

The sample holds many counts of this clonotype. J is TRBJ2-3 and V is TRBV20-1; 8 positions match TRBD2. Looked up from germline, CDR1 is DFQATT and CDR2 is SNEGSKA (reference sequence). The trim removed 3 bases at V and 4 bases at J, leaving 9 bases unmatched. CDR3 length equals 15 residues. The CDR3 sequence is CSARAAGVLPDTQYF. The CDR3 DNA reads as TGCAGTGCTAGGGCAGCGGGAGTCCTTCCAGATACGCAGTATTTT.

This clonotype was seen only a few times. The genes are TRBV7-2 and TRBJ1-6, with D possibly matching TRBD1 (6 bases). There are 14 residues in the CDR3. Germline V gives CDR1 SGHTA, CDR2 FQGNSA. Trimming cost V 1 base and J 9 bases, with 10 bases left between them. CDR3 amino acids: CASSLGQAVSPLHF. DNA of the CDR3: TGTGCCAGCAGCTTAGGACAGGCGGTTTCACCCCTCCACTTT. The full variable domain, with the rest looked up from reference TRBV7-2 and TRBJ1-6, is GAGVSQSPSNKVTEKGKDVELRCDPISGHTALYWYRQSLGQGLEFLIYFQGNSAPDKSGLPSDRFSAERTGGSVSTLTIQRTQQEDSAVYLCASSLGQAVSPLHFGNGTRLTVT.

Many counts were recorded for this clonotype. J is TRBJ1-6 and V is TRBV7-8; D might be TRBD1 (6 bases). CDR3 size: 16 residues. Trimming removed 5 bases from V and 13 bases from J, with 24 bases in between. The germline V gene encodes CDR1 SGHVS and CDR2 FQNEAQ. The CDR3 DNA sequence: TGTGCCAGCAGCCCTAGCCAGGGGTTGACCTTCGGTCCCCTCCACTTT. It specifies CASSPSQGLTFGPLHF.

The sample holds many counts of this clonotype. The chain uses TRBV10-3 and TRBJ1-2, with D possibly being TRBD1 (5 bases). V was pared by 7 bases and J by 3 bases, with 15 bases between. Looked up from germline, CDR1 is ENHRY and CDR2 is SYGVKD. The CDR3 extends over 14 amino acids. CDR3 DNA sequence: TGTGCCATCACCCAAGGGCAGGGTGACTATGGCTACACCTTC. It codes for CAITQGQGDYGYTF.

Ten or more counts support this clonotype. The chain couples TRBV7-2 to TRBJ1-2; D not certain. CDR3 length: 15 residues. Deletions cut 4 bases from V and 0 bases from J, with 12 bases between. From germline, CDR1 is SGHTA and CDR2 FQGNSA. The CDR3 coding sequence is TGTGCCAGCAGCTACTCCGGCGCTACTAACTATGGCTACACCTTC. Amino acids: CASSYSGATNYGYTF.

This clonotype was seen ten or more times. The V and J genes are TRBV12-3 or TRBV12-4 and TRBJ2-1; 11 nucleotides match TRBD2. V shed 3 bases, J shed 4 bases, and the junction held 8 bases outside the gene matches. The CDR3 is 17 residues long. CDR3 in amino acids: CASSFTSGSPPYNEQFF. CDR3 in DNA: TGTGCCAGCAGTTTCACTAGCGGGAGTCCCCCTTACAATGAGCAGTTCTTC.

This clonotype was counted ten times or more. The chain has TRBV5-1 and TRBJ2-2; D may correspond to TRBD1 or TRBD2 (6 bases each). V was pared by 4 bases and J by 2 bases, with 12 bases between. The germline CDR1 and CDR2 sequences are SGHRS and YFSETQ. The CDR3 totals 15 residues. In nucleotides, the CDR3 is TGCGCCAGCAGCCTCGGGGGCAGCAACACCGGGGAGCTGTTTTTT. As protein: CASSLGGSNTGELFF. Supplemented by reference TRBV5-1 and TRBJ2-2, the full variable domain reads KAGVTQTPRYLIKTRGQQVTLSCSPISGHRSVSWYQQTPGQGLQFLFEYFSETQRNKGNFPGRFSGRQFSNSRSEMNVSTLELGDSALYLCASSLGGSNTGELFFGEGSRLTVL.

This clonotype has ten or more counts. The chain carries TRBV20-1 and TRBJ1-5; 7 bases align to TRBD1. In germline, CDR1 is DFQATT, CDR2 SNEGSKA (reference sequence). CDR3 length: 16 residues. The V segment lost 3 bases and the J segment 2 bases; nucleotides outside the gene matches: 10. The CDR3 sequence: CSASDRVEAGNQPQHF. The DNA of the CDR3 is TGCAGTGCTAGCGACAGGGTGGAGGCGGGCAATCAGCCCCAGCATTTT.

This clonotype was recorded many times. The genes are TRBV7-9 and TRBJ2-1; D is perhaps TRBD1 (5 bases). Germline values: CDR1 SEHNR, CDR2 FQNEAQ (reference sequence). Trimming shortened V by 7 bases and J by 8 bases, and 15 bases separated the two germline ends. The CDR3 contains 13 residues. CDR3 loop: CASTIPQGDEQFF. In DNA form, the CDR3 reads TGTGCCAGCACCATACCACAAGGGGATGAGCAGTTCTTC.

This clonotype was observed many times. The V gene is TRBV7-9, the J gene TRBJ1-2; D is unresolved. Between the trimmed V and J ends, which lost 7 bases and 4 bases, there was a span of 13 bases. This CDR3 contains 13 residues. From germline, CDR1 is SEHNR and CDR2 FQNEAQ (reference sequence). Here the CDR3 DNA reads TGTGCCAGCACCCTCCTGGAGCTCTATGGCTACACCTTC. Translated, it gives CASTLLELYGYTF. The full variable domain, its missing parts supplied by reference TRBV7-9 and TRBJ1-2, is DTGVSQNPRHKITKRGQNVTFRCDPISEHNRLYWYRQTLGQGPEFLTYFQNEAQLEKSRLLSDRFSAERPKGSFSTLEIQRTEQGDSAMYLCASTLLELYGYTFGSGTRLTVV.

With regard to this clonotype: A read error may account for a junction end that differs from germline. The chain is built from TRBV29-1 and TRBJ2-2; D could derive from TRBD1 or TRBD2 (5 bases each). CDR1 and CDR2 (germline): SQVTM, ANQGSEA. This CDR3 has 15 amino acids. CDR3: CSVENVEGFAGDLFF. CDR3 sequence (DNA): TGCAGCGTTGAAAATGTTGAGGGTTTTGCCGGGGACCTGTTTTTT.

CDR3 sequence: CASSSAGTSGTEQYF. The DNA for the CDR3 is TGTGCCAGCAGTAGTGCCGGGACTAGCGGGACGGAGCAGTACTTC. V is TRBV7-2 and J is TRBJ2-7, with 13 bases that match TRBD2. Germline V gives CDR1 SGHTA, CDR2 FQGNSA. The CDR3 totals 15 residues. V shed 6 bases and J 7 bases; nucleotides not matched to a gene: 9.

This clonotype was seen repeatedly, ten times or more. The chain carries TRBV29-1 and TRBJ1-4; 8 bases align to TRBD1. Per the germline V gene, CDR1 is SQVTM and CDR2 is ANQGSEA. The length of the CDR3 is 15 residues. The V and J ends lost 4 bases and 5 bases, in that order; junction bases with no gene match: 9. The CDR3 region has the DNA TGCAGCGTTGCTCGAGACAGGGGTCCAAATGAAAAACTGTTTTTT. Protein product: CSVARDRGPNEKLFF.

In its sample, this clonotype was seen many times. The chain combines TRBV5-1 with TRBJ1-5; the D gene is possibly TRBD1 (5 bases). The CDR3 length is 15 residues. Between the trimmed V and J ends, which lost 2 bases and 3 bases, there was a span of 12 bases. The germline V gene has CDR1 SGHRS and CDR2 YFSETQ. The CDR3 DNA is TGCGCCAGCAGCTTCGCGGGGGGGGACAATCAGCCCCAGCATTTT. This encodes CASSFAGGDNQPQHF.

In this sample, this clonotype turned up many times. The chain carries TRBV7-7 and TRBJ2-3, with 7 bases lining up with TRBD2. Germline CDR1 reads SSHAT; CDR2 reads FNYEAQ (reference sequence). The J segment lost 0 bases and the V segment lost 5 bases, leaving 5 bases of the junction unmatched. CDR3 length equals 15 residues. CDR3 region: CASSPGTTSTDTQYF. The CDR3 DNA sequence: TGTGCCAGCAGCCCCGGGACTACTAGCACAGATACGCAGTATTTT. Based on the CDR3 plus reference TRBV7-7 and TRBJ2-3, the full variable domain is GAGVSQSPRYKVTKRGQDVTLRCDPISSHATLYWYQQALGQGPEFLTYFNYEAQPDKSGLPSDRFSAERPEGSISTLTIQRTEQRDSAMYRCASSPGTTSTDTQYFGPGTRLTVL.

This clonotype was observed at least ten times. V gene TRBV25-1 combines with J gene TRBJ1-6; D gene uncertain. The CDR3 covers 14 residues. V gave up 3 bases and J gave up 7 bases, with 10 bases separating them. Germline-derived CDR1 and CDR2 are MGHDK and SYGVNS. CDR3 in amino acids: CASSDRTSNSPLHF. CDR3 sequence (DNA): TGTGCCAGCAGTGACAGGACTTCGAATTCACCCCTCCACTTT.

This clonotype was recorded many times. The chain couples TRBV5-1 to TRBJ2-1; D is unresolved. Germline CDR1 and CDR2: SGHRS and YFSETQ. This CDR3 spans 16 amino acids. Trimming removed 4 bases from V and 0 bases from J, with 14 bases in between. CDR3 in DNA: TGCGCCAGCAGCCCGCCGAGGTCCCACTCCTACAATGAGCAGTTCTTC. It translates to CASSPPRSHSYNEQFF.

This clonotype was seen ten or more times. The chain is built from TRBV27 and TRBJ1-5; unclear D gene. The V end lost 2 bases, the J end lost 3 bases, and 11 bases lay between the germline ends. Germline assignment: CDR1 MNHEY and CDR2 SMNVEV (reference sequence). The CDR3 contains 15 residues. The CDR3 DNA is TGTGCCAGCAGTTTAAGGGCAGTCCTCAATCAGCCCCAGCATTTT. Its protein product is CASSLRAVLNQPQHF.